The sequence of this T cell receptor (beta chain) was determined in a study of CD8 T cells in ankylosing spondylitis. Study-level results: Disease-linked clones, CD8+, were relatively rare in peripheral blood.

This clonotype was counted between two and nine times. No antigen is known for it. MiXCR, applied by TCRdb to the 5' RACE reads, yields one record per CDR3 protein. The repertoire holds 85,000 to 100,000 distinct CDR3 sequences, with 7.5% to 9% as singletons. The sample consisted of blood, either unsorted or a sorted T cell fraction (not recorded which). The receptor was isolated from a male donor with ankylosing spondylitis or in good health (not recorded which).

The CDR3 here is CASSHPTRPDTQYF. The CDR3, as DNA: TGTGCCAGCAGCCATCCGACTAGACCAGATACGCAGTATTTT. The rearrangement links TRBV7-2 to TRBJ2-3; a possible D gene is TRBD2 (6 bases). This CDR3 has 14 amino acids. Trimming pared 5 bases from V and 4 bases from J, leaving 13 bases between. Germline CDR1 and CDR2: SGHTA and FQGNSA.